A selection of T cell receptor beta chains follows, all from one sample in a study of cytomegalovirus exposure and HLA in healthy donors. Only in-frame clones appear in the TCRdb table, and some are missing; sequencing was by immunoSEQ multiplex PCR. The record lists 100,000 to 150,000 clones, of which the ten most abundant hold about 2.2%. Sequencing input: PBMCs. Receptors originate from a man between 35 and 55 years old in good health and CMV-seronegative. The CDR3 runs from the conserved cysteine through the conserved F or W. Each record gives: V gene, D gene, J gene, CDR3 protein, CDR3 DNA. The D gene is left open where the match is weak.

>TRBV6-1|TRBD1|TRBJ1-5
CASSAGQGANQPQHF
TGTGCCAGCAGTGCCGGACAGGGAGCAAATCAGCCCCAGCATTTT
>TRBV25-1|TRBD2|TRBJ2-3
CASSEASTSGNTDTQYF
TGTGCCAGCAGTGAAGCTTCGACTAGCGGGAACACAGATACGCAGTATTTT
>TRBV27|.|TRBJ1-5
CASRGIQGGNQPQHF
TGTGCCAGCAGAGGGATTCAGGGCGGCAATCAGCCCCAGCATTTT
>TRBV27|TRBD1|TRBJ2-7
CASSLWGQSFYEQYF
TGTGCCAGCAGTTTATGGGGACAGTCGTTCTACGAGCAGTACTTC
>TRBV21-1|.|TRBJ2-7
CASSPGLAGVCGGYEQYF
TGTGCCAGCAGCCCGGGACTAGCGGGAGTCTGTGGCGGCTACGAGCAGTACTTC
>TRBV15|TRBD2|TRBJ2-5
CATSRGLAGFETQYF
TGTGCCACCAGCAGGGGACTAGCGGGATTTGAGACCCAGTACTTC
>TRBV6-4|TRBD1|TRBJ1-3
CASSDPTGATGNTIYF
TGTGCCAGCAGTGACCCGACAGGGGCCACTGGAAACACCATATATTTT
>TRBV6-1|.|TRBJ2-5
CASTGTGRGQETQYF
TGTGCCAGCACCGGAACAGGGAGAGGGCAAGAGACCCAGTACTTC
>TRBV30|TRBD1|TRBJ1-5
CAWSGPQGAGQPQHF
TGTGCCTGGAGCGGGCCACAGGGGGCTGGGCAGCCCCAGCATTTT
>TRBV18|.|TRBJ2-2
CASSPSEGNTGELFF
TGTGCCAGCTCACCGTCGGAGGGGAACACCGGGGAGCTGTTTTTT
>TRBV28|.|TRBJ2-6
CASSTGQRISGANVLTF
TGTGCCAGCAGTACAGGACAGAGGATATCTGGGGCCAACGTCCTGACTTTC
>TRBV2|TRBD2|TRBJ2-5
CASSVSGRAGETQYF
TGTGCCAGCAGTGTTAGCGGGAGGGCGGGAGAGACCCAGTACTTC
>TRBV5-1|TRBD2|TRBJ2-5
CASSLVASGSQETQYF
TGCGCCAGCAGCTTGGTCGCTAGCGGGAGTCAAGAGACCCAGTACTTC
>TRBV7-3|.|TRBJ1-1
CASSRQQNTEAFF
TGTGCCAGCAGCCGACAGCAGAACACTGAAGCTTTCTTT
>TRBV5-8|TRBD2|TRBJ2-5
CASSFIWRGEETQYF
TGTGCCAGCAGCTTCATCTGGCGGGGGGAAGAGACCCAGTACTTC
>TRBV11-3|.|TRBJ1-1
CASSFDSPNTEAFF
TGTGCCAGCAGCTTCGACAGCCCGAACACTGAAGCTTTCTTT
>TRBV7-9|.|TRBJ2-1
CASSFTDYNEQFF
TGTGCCAGCAGCTTTACAGACTACAATGAGCAGTTCTTC
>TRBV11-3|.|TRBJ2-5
CASSQDSFQETQYF
TGTGCCAGCAGCCAAGACAGTTTCCAAGAGACCCAGTACTTC
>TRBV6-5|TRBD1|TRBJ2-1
CASSRAGGRHNEQFF
TGTGCCAGCAGTCGAGCAGGGGGTCGCCACAATGAGCAGTTCTTC
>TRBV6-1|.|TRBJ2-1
CASSVAAGYNEQFF
TGTGCCAGCAGCGTAGCGGCCGGTTACAATGAGCAGTTCTTC
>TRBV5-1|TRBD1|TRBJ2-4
CASSWNRGNIQYF
TGCGCCAGCAGCTGGAACAGGGGAAACATTCAGTACTTC
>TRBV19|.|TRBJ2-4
CASSIVRREAKNIQYF
TGTGCCAGTAGTATAGTACGTCGAGAAGCCAAAAACATTCAGTACTTC
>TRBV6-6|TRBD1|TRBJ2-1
CAVKQGIEQFF
TGTGCCGTAAAACAGGGGATTGAGCAGTTCTTC
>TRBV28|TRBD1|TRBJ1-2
CASNQPGTGSGYTF
TGTGCCAGCAACCAACCCGGGACAGGGAGCGGCTACACCTTC
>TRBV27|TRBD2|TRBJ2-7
CASRQDPSGTYEQYF
TGTGCCAGCAGACAAGATCCTAGCGGAACCTACGAGCAGTACTTC
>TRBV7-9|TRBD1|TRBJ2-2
CASSLETGTGGRELFF
TGTGCCAGCAGCTTAGAGACCGGGACAGGGGGCAGGGAGCTGTTTTTT
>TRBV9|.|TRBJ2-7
CASSVSGGGSGYEQYF
TGTGCCAGCAGCGTATCAGGGGGCGGGAGTGGCTACGAGCAGTACTTC
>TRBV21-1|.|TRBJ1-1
CASSKPDRGRRLNKDTEAFF
TGTGCCAGCAGCAAACCGGACAGGGGGCGCAGGCTGAATAAGGACACTGAAGCTTTCTTT
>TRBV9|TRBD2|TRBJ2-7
CASSVGTSGRAEQYF
TGTGCCAGCAGCGTAGGAACTAGCGGGCGGGCCGAGCAGTACTTC
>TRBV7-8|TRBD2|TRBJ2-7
CASSPRGLAVLEQYF
TGTGCCAGCAGCCCGCGTGGACTAGCGGTCCTCGAGCAGTACTTC
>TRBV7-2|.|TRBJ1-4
CASSPTGTLSEKLFF
TGTGCCAGCAGCCCGACCGGGACACTGAGTGAAAAACTGTTTTTT
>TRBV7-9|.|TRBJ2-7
CASPVGGDGPLGF
TGTGCCAGCCCTGTCGGAGGGGACGGCCCTTTAGGCTTC
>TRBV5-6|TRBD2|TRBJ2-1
CASSYIAGGWSYNEQFF
TGTGCCAGCAGCTATATAGCGGGAGGATGGTCCTACAATGAGCAGTTCTTC
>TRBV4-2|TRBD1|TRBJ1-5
CASSQATGPYSNQPQHF
TGTGCCAGCAGCCAAGCGACAGGGCCGTATAGCAATCAGCCCCAGCATTTT
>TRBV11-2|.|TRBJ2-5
CASSLAGAETQYF
TGTGCCAGCAGCTTAGCTGGTGCGGAGACCCAGTACTTC
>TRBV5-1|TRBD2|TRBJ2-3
CASSLHRGGSTDTQYF
TGCGCCAGCAGCTTGCATCGCGGGGGTAGCACAGATACGCAGTATTTT
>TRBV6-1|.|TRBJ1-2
CASSEFRRADSYTF
TGTGCCAGCAGTGAATTCCGCAGGGCGGATTCCTACACCTTC
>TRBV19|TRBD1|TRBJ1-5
CASSVNLRQGWSSQPQHF
TGTGCCAGTAGTGTCAACCTTAGACAGGGGTGGTCAAGTCAGCCCCAGCATTTT
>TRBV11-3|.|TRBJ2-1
CASTVMGSHNEQFF
TGTGCCAGCACCGTAATGGGGAGTCACAATGAGCAGTTCTTC
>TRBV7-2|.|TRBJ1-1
CASSRGRNTEAFF
TGTGCCAGCAGCCGAGGGCGGAACACTGAAGCTTTCTTT
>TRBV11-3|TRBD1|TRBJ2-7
CASSSWKDEGANDEQYF
TGTGCCAGCAGCTCCTGGAAAGATGAGGGGGCCAACGACGAGCAGTACTTC